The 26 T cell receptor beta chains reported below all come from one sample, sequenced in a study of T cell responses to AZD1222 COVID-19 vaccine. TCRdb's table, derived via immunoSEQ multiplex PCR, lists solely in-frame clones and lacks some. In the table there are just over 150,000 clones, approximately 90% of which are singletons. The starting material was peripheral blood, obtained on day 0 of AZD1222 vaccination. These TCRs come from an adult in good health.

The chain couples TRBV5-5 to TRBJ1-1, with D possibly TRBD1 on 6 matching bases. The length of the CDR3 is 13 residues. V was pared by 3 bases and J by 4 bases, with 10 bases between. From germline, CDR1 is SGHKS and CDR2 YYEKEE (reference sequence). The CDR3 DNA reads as TGTGCCAGCAGCTGGGGCAGGGGCACTGAAGCTTTCTTT. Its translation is CASSWGRGTEAFF.

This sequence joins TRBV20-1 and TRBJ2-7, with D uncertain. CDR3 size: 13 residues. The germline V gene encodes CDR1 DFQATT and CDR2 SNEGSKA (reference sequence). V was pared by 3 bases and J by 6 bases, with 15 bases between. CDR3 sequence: CSASWGGSGEQYF. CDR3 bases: TGCAGTGCTAGTTGGGGTGGATCGGGCGAGCAGTACTTC.

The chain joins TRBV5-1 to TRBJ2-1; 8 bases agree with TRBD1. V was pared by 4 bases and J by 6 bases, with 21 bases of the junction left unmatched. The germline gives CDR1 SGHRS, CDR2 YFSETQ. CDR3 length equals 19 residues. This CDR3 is CASSPTGTGIPRRANEQFF. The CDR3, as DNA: TGCGCCAGCAGCCCCACCGGGACAGGTATCCCCCGCCGGGCCAATGAGCAGTTCTTC.

The CDR3 loop is CASSLTGPAYEQYF. CDR3 DNA: TGTGCCAGCTCACTCACCGGGCCTGCCTACGAGCAGTACTTC. The chain combines TRBV18 with TRBJ2-7; D gene unclear. Germline CDR1 is KGHSH and CDR2 is LQKENI. Trimming cost V 4 bases and J 2 bases, with 12 bases left between them. The CDR3 is made up of 14 amino acids.

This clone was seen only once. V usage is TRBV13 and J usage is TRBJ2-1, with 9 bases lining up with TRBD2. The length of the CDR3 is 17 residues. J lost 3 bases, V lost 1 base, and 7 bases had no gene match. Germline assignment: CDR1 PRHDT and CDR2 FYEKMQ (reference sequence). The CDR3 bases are TGTGCCAGCAGCTTAGAACTAGCGGGTGGAATCTACAATGAGCAGTTCTTC. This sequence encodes CASSLELAGGIYNEQFF.

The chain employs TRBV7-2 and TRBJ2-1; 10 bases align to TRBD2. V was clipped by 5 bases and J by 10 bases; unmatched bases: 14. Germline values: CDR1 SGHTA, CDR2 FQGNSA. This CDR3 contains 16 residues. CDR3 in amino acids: CASSPTTSGIGGEQFF. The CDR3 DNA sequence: TGTGCCAGCAGCCCCACAACTAGCGGGATAGGCGGCGAGCAGTTCTTC.

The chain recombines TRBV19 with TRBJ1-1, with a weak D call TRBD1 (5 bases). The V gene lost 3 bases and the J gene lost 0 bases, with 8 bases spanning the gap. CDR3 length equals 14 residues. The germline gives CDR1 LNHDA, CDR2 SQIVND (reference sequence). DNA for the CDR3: TGTGCCAGTAGTATGCAGGGTTTGAACACTGAAGCTTTCTTT. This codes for CASSMQGLNTEAFF.

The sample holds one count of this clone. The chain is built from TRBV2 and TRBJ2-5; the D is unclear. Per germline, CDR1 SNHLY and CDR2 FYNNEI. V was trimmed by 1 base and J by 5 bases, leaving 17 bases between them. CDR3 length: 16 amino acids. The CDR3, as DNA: TGTGCCAGCAGTGAAGGAACAGTTCCCCAGGAGGAGACCCAGTACTTC. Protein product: CASSEGTVPQEETQYF.

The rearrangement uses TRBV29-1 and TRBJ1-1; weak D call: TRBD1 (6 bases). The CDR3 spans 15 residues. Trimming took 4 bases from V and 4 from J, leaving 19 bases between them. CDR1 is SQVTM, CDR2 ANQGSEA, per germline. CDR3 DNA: TGCAGCGTTGTCTCCAACAACAGGGCCTCCACTGAAGCTTTCTTT. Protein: CSVVSNNRASTEAFF.

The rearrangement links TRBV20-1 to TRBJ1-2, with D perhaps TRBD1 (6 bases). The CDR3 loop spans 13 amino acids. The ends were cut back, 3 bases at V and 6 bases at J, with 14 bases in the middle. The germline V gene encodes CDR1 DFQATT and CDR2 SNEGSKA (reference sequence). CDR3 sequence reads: CSASLGGIDGYTF. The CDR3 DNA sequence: TGCAGTGCTAGTTTAGGGGGAATTGATGGCTACACCTTC.

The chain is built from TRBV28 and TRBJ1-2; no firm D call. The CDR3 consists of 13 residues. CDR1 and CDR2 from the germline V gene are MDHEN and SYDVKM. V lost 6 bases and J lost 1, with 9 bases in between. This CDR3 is CASSTSFNYGYTF. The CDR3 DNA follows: TGTGCCAGCAGCACGTCTTTTAACTATGGCTACACCTTC.

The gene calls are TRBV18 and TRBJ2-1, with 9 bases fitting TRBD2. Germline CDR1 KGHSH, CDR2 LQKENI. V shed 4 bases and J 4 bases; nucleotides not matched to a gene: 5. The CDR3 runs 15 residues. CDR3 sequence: CASSLLAGQYNEQFF. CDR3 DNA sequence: TGTGCCAGCTCACTGCTAGCGGGGCAGTACAATGAGCAGTTCTTC.

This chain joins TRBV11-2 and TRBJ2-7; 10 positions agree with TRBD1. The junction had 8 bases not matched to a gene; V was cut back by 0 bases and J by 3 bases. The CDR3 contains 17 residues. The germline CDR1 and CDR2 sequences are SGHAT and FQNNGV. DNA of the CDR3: TGTGCCAGCAGCTTAGATCGGGGGGACAGGGGCATCTACGAGCAGTACTTC. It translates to CASSLDRGDRGIYEQYF. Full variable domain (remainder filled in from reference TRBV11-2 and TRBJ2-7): EAGVAQSPRYKIIEKRQSVAFWCNPISGHATLYWYQQILGQGPKLLIQFQNNGVVDDSQLPKDRFSAERLKGVDSTLKIQPAKLEDSAVYLCASSLDRGDRGIYEQYFGPGTRLTVT.

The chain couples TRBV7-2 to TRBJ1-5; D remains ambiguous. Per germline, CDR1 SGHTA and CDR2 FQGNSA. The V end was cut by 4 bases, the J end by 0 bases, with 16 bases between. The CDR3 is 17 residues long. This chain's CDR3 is CASSSLPTAYSNQPQHF. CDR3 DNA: TGTGCCAGCAGCTCCCTCCCAACTGCTTATAGCAATCAGCCCCAGCATTTT.

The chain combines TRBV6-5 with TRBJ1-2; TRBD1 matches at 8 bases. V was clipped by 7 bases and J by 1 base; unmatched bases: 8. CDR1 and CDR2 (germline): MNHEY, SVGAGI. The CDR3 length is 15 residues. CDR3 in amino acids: CASTEQGGFNYGYTF. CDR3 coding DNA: TGTGCCAGCACCGAACAGGGGGGGTTTAACTATGGCTACACCTTC.

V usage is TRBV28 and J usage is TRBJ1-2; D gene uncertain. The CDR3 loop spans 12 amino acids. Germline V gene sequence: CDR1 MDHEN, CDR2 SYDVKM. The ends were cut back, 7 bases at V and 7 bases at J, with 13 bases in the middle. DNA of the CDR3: TGTGCCAGCACCTCAAGGAGGGTTGGCTACACCTTC. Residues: CASTSRRVGYTF.

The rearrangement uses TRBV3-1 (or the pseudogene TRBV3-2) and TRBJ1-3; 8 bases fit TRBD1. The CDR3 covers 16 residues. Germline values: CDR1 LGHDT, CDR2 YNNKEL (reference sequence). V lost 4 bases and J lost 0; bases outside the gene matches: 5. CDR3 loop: CASSPRDRSSGNTIYF. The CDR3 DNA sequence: TGTGCCAGCAGCCCCCGGGACAGGAGCTCTGGAAACACCATATATTTT.

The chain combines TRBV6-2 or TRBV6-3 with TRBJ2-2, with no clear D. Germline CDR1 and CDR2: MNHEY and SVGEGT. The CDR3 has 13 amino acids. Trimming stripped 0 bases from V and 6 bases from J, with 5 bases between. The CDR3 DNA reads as TGTGCCAGCAGTTACTCCCTCTCCGGGGAGCTGTTTTTT. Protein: CASSYSLSGELFF.

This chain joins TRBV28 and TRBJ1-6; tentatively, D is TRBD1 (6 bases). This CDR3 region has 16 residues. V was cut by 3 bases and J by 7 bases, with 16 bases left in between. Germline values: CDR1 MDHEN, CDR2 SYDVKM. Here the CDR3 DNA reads TGTGCCAGCAGTTTCTTCGGGGGGCCAAGGAATTCACCCCTCCACTTT. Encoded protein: CASSFFGGPRNSPLHF.

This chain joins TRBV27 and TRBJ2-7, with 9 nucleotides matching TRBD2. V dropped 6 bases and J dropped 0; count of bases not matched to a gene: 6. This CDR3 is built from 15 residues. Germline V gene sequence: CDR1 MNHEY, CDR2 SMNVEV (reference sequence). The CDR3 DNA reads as TGTGCCAGCAGGCGAGATAGCGGGAGCTCCTACGAGCAGTACTTC. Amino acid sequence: CASRRDSGSSYEQYF.

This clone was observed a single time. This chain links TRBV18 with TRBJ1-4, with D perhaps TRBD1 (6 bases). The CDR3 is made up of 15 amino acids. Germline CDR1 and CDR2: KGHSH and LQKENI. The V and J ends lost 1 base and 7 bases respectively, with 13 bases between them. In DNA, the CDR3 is TGTGCCAGCTCACCACTGCAGGGGCGGGGTGAAAAACTGTTTTTT. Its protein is CASSPLQGRGEKLFF.

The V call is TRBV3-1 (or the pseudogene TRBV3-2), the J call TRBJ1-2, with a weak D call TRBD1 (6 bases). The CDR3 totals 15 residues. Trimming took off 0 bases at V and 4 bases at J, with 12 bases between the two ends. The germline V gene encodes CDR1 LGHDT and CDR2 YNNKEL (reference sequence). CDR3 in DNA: TGTGCCAGCAGCCAAGACACAGGGTGGGCCTATGGCTACACCTTC. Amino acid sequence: CASSQDTGWAYGYTF.

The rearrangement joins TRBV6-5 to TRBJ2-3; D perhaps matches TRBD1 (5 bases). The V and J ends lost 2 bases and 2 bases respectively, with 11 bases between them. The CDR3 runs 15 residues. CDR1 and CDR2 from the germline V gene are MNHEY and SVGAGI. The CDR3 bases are TGTGCCAGCAGTTACGCGGCAGGGAACACAGATACGCAGTATTTT. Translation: CASSYAAGNTDTQYF.

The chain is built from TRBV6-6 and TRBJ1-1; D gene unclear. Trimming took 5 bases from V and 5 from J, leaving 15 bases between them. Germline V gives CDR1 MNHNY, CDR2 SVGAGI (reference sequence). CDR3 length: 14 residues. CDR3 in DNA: TGTGCCAGCAGTAGGCAGGATTTTTGGACTGAAGCTTTCTTT. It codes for CASSRQDFWTEAFF.

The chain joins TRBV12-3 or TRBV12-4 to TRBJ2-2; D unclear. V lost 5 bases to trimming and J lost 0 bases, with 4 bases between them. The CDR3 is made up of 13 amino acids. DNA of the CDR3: TGTGCCAGCAGTCCAACGAACACCGGGGAGCTGTTTTTT. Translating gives CASSPTNTGELFF.

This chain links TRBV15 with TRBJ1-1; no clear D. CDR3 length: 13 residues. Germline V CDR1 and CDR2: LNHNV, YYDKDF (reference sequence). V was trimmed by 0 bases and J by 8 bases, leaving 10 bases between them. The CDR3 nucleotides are TGTGCCACCAGCAGAGATCCGGATTCGGAAGCTTTCTTT. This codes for CATSRDPDSEAFF. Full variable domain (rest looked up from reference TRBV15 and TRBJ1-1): DAMVIQNPRYQVTQFGKPVTLSCSQTLNHNVMYWYQQKSSQAPKLLFHYYDKDFNNEADTPDNFQSRRPNTSFCFLDIRSPGLGDTAMYLCATSRDPDSEAFFGQGTRLTVV.